The 24 T cell receptor beta chains below come from one sample, sequenced in a study of T cell repertoires in cytomegalovirus infection. From the reads, TCRdb called clonotypes with MiXCR, one entry per CDR3 protein. Seen here are about 740,000 distinct CDR3 sequences, 35% observed once, and the top ten hold roughly 2.9%. Sample: PBMCs. The receptors were sampled from a human donor in good health (CMV status not recorded). Some clones in this sample may be carry-over from other donors' samples.

This chain joins TRBV6-2 or TRBV6-3 and TRBJ2-1; 7 bases agree with TRBD2. The CDR3 runs 15 residues. The germline gives CDR1 MNHEY, CDR2 SVGEGT. V dropped 2 bases and J dropped 3; count of bases not matched to a gene: 4. CDR3 DNA sequence: TGTGCCAGCAGTTACATCCAGCGGGGCTACAATGAGCAGTTCTTC. Translation gives CASSYIQRGYNEQFF.

V gene TRBV10-3 combines with J gene TRBJ2-3; D remains unclear. Per the germline V gene, CDR1 is ENHRY and CDR2 is SYGVKD. V lost 2 bases and J lost 2, with 11 bases in between. The length of the CDR3 is 15 residues. The DNA of the CDR3 is TGTGCCATCAGTGAGCCGCGGCTCCCCACAGATACGCAGTATTTT. Amino acid sequence: CAISEPRLPTDTQYF.

This clonotype was counted a few times. The V and J genes are TRBV6-6 and TRBJ2-7; 9 bases fit TRBD1. V shed 8 bases and J 3 bases; nucleotides not matched to a gene: 2. The CDR3 totals 12 residues. The germline CDR1 and CDR2 sequences are MNHNY and SVGAGI (reference sequence). The CDR3 region has the DNA TGTGCCAGCCCGGGACAGGGCTACGAGCAGTACTTC. Residues: CASPGQGYEQYF.

This clonotype was seen more than once but under ten times. The chain links TRBV12-3 or TRBV12-4 to TRBJ2-1; D gene unclear. The CDR3 spans 11 residues. Trimming took off 7 bases at V and 8 bases at J, with 9 bases between the two ends. This chain's CDR3 is CASTPRDEQFF. The CDR3 DNA sequence: TGTGCCAGCACCCCGAGAGATGAGCAGTTCTTC.

The rearrangement joins TRBV7-2 to TRBJ1-1; D gene unclear. Trimming took off 5 bases at V and 1 base at J, with 8 bases between the two ends. Per the germline V gene, CDR1 is SGHTA and CDR2 is FQGNSA. CDR3 length: 13 amino acids. CDR3 DNA: TGTGCCAGCAGCCGCCGCTGGAACACTGAAGCTTTCTTT. Translating gives CASSRRWNTEAFF.

Only a few counts were recorded for this clonotype. The chain carries TRBV6-1 and TRBJ1-2; D gene ambiguous. The CDR3 loop spans 14 amino acids. V lost 1 base, J lost 7 bases, and 13 bases lay in between. From germline, CDR1 is MNHNS and CDR2 SASEGT. CDR3 sequence reads: CASSEGSPRSGYTF. The CDR3 DNA follows: TGTGCCAGCAGTGAAGGGTCCCCGCGGAGTGGCTACACCTTC.

This clonotype has at least ten counts. The chain joins TRBV6-5 to TRBJ2-2; weak D call: TRBD2 (6 bases). The CDR3 totals 17 residues. The V and J ends lost 0 bases and 8 bases respectively, with 19 bases between them. CDR1 and CDR2 (germline): MNHEY, SVGAGI. The CDR3, as DNA: TGTGCCAGCAGTTACTCGCAGCTGCGACTAGGGGAGGGGGAGCTGTTTTTT. Encoded protein: CASSYSQLRLGEGELFF.

The chain is built from TRBV27 and TRBJ1-5; a possible D gene is TRBD1 (6 bases). Per the germline V gene, CDR1 is MNHEY and CDR2 is SMNVEV (reference sequence). The CDR3 is 17 residues long. Trimming left V 1 base short and J 3 bases short, with 16 bases between. CDR3 residues: CASSLYPSGQYNQPQHF. The CDR3 DNA reads as TGTGCCAGCAGTTTATATCCTTCAGGACAGTACAATCAGCCCCAGCATTTT.

The chain links TRBV5-4 to TRBJ1-5; D is possibly TRBD1 (5 bases). The V end lost 4 bases, the J end lost 3 bases, and 11 bases lay between the germline ends. The CDR3 contains 14 residues. The V gene's germline CDR1 is SGHNT and CDR2 YYREEE (reference sequence). CDR3 nucleotide sequence: TGTGCCAGCAGCCCGGGGGGTAACAATCAGCCCCAGCATTTT. Translated, it gives CASSPGGNNQPQHF.

In its sample, this clonotype was seen a few times. The genes are TRBV27 and TRBJ2-1, with D uncertain. Germline values: CDR1 MNHEY, CDR2 SMNVEV (reference sequence). The CDR3 consists of 16 residues. V gave up 2 bases and J gave up 5 bases, with 16 bases separating them. CDR3 amino acids: CASSLGVPLYNNEQFF. CDR3 nucleotides: TGTGCCAGCAGTTTAGGGGTCCCTCTCTACAACAATGAGCAGTTCTTC.

This clonotype was detected a few times. The chain couples TRBV19 to TRBJ1-4, with D perhaps TRBD1 (6 bases). Germline V CDR1 and CDR2: LNHDA, SQIVND (reference sequence). The CDR3 totals 11 residues. Trimming pared 2 bases from V and 14 bases from J, leaving 9 bases between. In nucleotides, the CDR3 is TGTGCCAGTAGTATAATAGGACAGCTGTTTTTT. Translating gives CASSIIGQLFF.

The rearrangement joins TRBV12-3 or TRBV12-4 to TRBJ2-2; D ambiguous. Trimming pared 6 bases from V and 6 bases from J, leaving 17 bases between. The CDR3 is 15 residues long. CDR3 in DNA: TGTGCCAGCAGGCTGGAGACCCTTCGACCCGGGGAGCTGTTTTTT. This gives the protein CASRLETLRPGELFF.

This rearrangement joins TRBV5-6 to TRBJ2-7; the D is unclear. V was cut by 1 base and J by 3 bases, with 14 bases left in between. Germline CDR1 is SGHDT and CDR2 is YYEEEE. The CDR3 is 15 residues long. In nucleotides, the CDR3 is TGTGCCAGCAGCTTGACTGTTTCCTCCCTCTACGAGCAGTACTTC. This sequence encodes CASSLTVSSLYEQYF.

Ten or more counts support this clonotype. This chain links TRBV7-8 with TRBJ2-1, with 7 bases matching TRBD2. CDR3 size: 14 residues. CDR1 and CDR2 (germline): SGHVS, FQNEAQ. The V gene end was trimmed by 3 bases and the J gene end by 9 bases; junction bases not matched to a gene: 8. The CDR3 DNA is TGTGCCAGCAGCTTTACGTGGCGGGAGATTGAGCAGTTCTTC. It is translated as CASSFTWREIEQFF.

V is TRBV19 and J is TRBJ1-1; D is ambiguous. Trimming pared 8 bases from V and 0 bases from J, leaving 13 bases between. CDR3 length equals 14 residues. Per germline, CDR1 LNHDA and CDR2 SQIVND (reference sequence). For the CDR3, the DNA is TGTGCCAGTTCGGGAAGGTATCTGAACACTGAAGCTTTCTTT. Translation gives CASSGRYLNTEAFF.

Of note for this clonotype: The junction departs from the called germline gene at one end, perhaps through a read error. The rearrangement links TRBV10-3 to TRBJ1-5; D is unresolved. CDR3 length equals 15 residues. Germline loops: CDR1 ENHRY, CDR2 SYGVKD. CDR3 sequence reads: CSIIDKGVVNQPQHF. The CDR3 DNA reads TGTTCCATCATTGATAAGGGAGTCGTGAATCAGCCCCAGCATTTT.

In the case of this clonotype: A much more abundant neighbour one base away suggests this may be a read error. The conserved final phenylalanine or tryptophan is absent from the CDR3, which likely points to a read error. The chain couples TRBV7-8 to TRBJ2-7; 8 bases align to TRBD1. With 4 bases clipped from V and 0 bases from J, the junction kept 5 bases outside the gene matches. This CDR3 comprises 15 residues. The germline gives CDR1 SGHVS, CDR2 FQNEAQ. CDR3 nucleotides: TGTGCCAGCAGCTCGTCGGGACAGGACTCCTACGAGCAGTACTGC. Its translation is CASSSSGQDSYEQYC.

This clonotype has more than one count but fewer than ten. The chain combines TRBV27 with TRBJ1-5; the D gene is possibly TRBD1 (5 bases). The CDR3 sequence is 15 residues long. Germline CDR1 MNHEY, CDR2 SMNVEV (reference sequence). The V gene lost 5 bases and the J gene lost 4 bases, with 15 bases spanning the gap. CDR3 in amino acids: CASSLWGTTNQPQHF. The CDR3, as DNA: TGTGCCAGCAGTCTATGGGGCACAACTAATCAGCCCCAGCATTTT.

The V and J genes are TRBV12-3 or TRBV12-4 and TRBJ2-7; 11 bases fit TRBD1. Germline trimming cut 6 bases from V and 5 bases from J; bases unmatched to any gene: 6. This CDR3 has 14 residues. This CDR3 reads CASRDRGLGDEQYF. Written as DNA, the CDR3 is TGTGCCAGCAGGGACAGGGGGCTTGGGGACGAGCAGTACTTC.

This clonotype has only a few counts. The chain employs TRBV7-8 and TRBJ2-7, with 9 bases identical to TRBD1. With 5 bases clipped from V and 5 bases from J, the junction kept 4 bases outside the gene matches. Germline assignment: CDR1 SGHVS and CDR2 FQNEAQ. The CDR3 is made up of 13 amino acids. The CDR3 region is CASSPGTGHEQYF. In DNA, the CDR3 is TGTGCCAGCAGCCCCGGGACAGGGCACGAGCAGTACTTC.

The chain has TRBV28 and TRBJ2-7; D perhaps matches TRBD2 (6 bases). CDR3 length: 17 residues. CDR1 and CDR2 (germline): MDHEN, SYDVKM. Trimming removed 5 bases at V and 0 bases at J, with 20 bases between. The CDR3 DNA sequence: TGTGCCAGCAGTCCACCTGGAGTAGCGGCCTACTCCTACGAGCAGTACTTC. It encodes CASSPPGVAAYSYEQYF. Variable domain in full (rest from reference TRBV28 and TRBJ2-7): DVKVTQSSRYLVKRTGEKVFLECVQDMDHENMFWYRQDPGLGLRLIYFSYDVKMKEKGDIPEGYSVSREKKERFSLILESASTNQTSMYLCASSPPGVAAYSYEQYFGPGTRLTVT.

The genes are TRBV7-6 and TRBJ2-7, with 7 bases lining up with TRBD1. Trimming removed 5 bases from V and 3 bases from J; junction bases left unmatched: 10. Germline CDR1 and CDR2: SGHVS and FNYEAQ. The length of the CDR3 is 15 residues. CDR3 region: CASSDKQGPFYEQYF. CDR3 bases: TGTGCCAGCAGCGACAAACAGGGGCCGTTCTACGAGCAGTACTTC.

The rearrangement links TRBV12-3 or TRBV12-4 to TRBJ2-2, with D uncertain. Trimming pared 7 bases from V and 4 bases from J, leaving 10 bases between. This CDR3 is built from 13 residues. CDR3 protein: CASTLQLTGELFF. The CDR3, as DNA: TGTGCCAGCACACTGCAGCTCACCGGGGAGCTGTTTTTT.

This clonotype was picked up many times. In DNA form, the CDR3 reads TGTGCCAGCAGCCCAAGGGGTTTAGATAATTCACCCCTCCACTTT. It codes for CASSPRGLDNSPLHF. This chain joins TRBV25-1 and TRBJ1-6; TRBD1 might be the D (5 bases). V lost 6 bases and J 5 bases, leaving 14 bases between the germline ends. The CDR3 loop spans 15 amino acids. The germline V gene has CDR1 MGHDK and CDR2 SYGVNS.